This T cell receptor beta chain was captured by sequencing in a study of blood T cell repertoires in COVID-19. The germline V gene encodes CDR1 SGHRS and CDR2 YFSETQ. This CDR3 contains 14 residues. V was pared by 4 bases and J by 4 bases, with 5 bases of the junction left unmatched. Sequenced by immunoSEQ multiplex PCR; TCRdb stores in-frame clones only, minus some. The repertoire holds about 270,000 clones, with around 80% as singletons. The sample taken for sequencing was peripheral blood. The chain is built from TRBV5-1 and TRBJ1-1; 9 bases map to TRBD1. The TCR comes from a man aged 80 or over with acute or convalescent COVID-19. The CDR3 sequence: CASSLGQGFTEAFF. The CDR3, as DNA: TGCGCCAGCAGCCTGGGACAGGGATTCACTGAAGCTTTCTTT.